The T cell receptor (beta chain) described here comes from a study of T cell responses to AZD1222 COVID-19 vaccine. Regarding the study as a whole: Baseline seropositivity characterized only six AZD1222 recipients. A rise in Spike-specific TCR breadth and depth followed two AZD1222 doses.

As to this clone: Its antigen remains unknown.

Sequencing used immunoSEQ multiplex PCR; TCRdb keeps in-frame clones, though not all of them. The data show roughly 150,000 clones, with more than 85% seen just once and roughly 6.9% held by the top ten. CDR3 length: 15 residues. V was clipped by 0 bases and J by 3 bases, with 9 bases between them. Germline assignment: CDR1 LNHNV and CDR2 YYDKDF (reference sequence). The sequence came from an adult who had recovered from COVID-19. The source material was peripheral blood, sampled after recovery from COVID-19. The chain couples TRBV15 to TRBJ2-1, with D possibly called TRBD1 or TRBD2 (5 bases each). This chain's CDR3 is CATSRDLGRYNEQFF. As DNA, the CDR3 is TGTGCCACCAGCAGAGATCTGGGACGCTACAATGAGCAGTTCTTC.